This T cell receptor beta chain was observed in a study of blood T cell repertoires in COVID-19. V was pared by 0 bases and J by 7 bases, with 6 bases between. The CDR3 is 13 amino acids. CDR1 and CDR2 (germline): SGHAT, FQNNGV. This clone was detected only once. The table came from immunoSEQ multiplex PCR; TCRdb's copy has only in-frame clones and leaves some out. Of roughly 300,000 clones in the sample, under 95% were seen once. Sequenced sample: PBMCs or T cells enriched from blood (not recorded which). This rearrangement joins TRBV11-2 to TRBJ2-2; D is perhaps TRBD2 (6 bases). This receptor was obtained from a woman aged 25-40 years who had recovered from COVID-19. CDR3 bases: TGTGCCAGCAGCTTAGAAGCGGGCGGGGAGCTGTTTTTT. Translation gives CASSLEAGGELFF.